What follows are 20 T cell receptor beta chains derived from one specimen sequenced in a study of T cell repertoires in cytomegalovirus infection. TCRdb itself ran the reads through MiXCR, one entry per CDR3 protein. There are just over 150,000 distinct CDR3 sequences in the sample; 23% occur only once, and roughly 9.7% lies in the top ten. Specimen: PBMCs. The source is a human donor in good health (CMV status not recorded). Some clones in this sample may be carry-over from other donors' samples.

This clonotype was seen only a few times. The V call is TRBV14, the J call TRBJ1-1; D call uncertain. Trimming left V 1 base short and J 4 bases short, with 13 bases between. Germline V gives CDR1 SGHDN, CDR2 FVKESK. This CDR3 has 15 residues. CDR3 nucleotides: TGTGCCAGCAGCCAAGGAAGGGTCGAGGCCACTGAAGCTTTCTTT. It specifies CASSQGRVEATEAFF.

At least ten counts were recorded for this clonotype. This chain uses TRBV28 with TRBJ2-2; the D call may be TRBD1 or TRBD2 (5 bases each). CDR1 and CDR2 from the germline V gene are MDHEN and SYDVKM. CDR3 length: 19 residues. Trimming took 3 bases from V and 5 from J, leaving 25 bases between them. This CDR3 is CASSFSTDPGRSETGELFF. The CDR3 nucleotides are TGTGCCAGCAGTTTTTCGACAGACCCGGGGAGATCGGAGACCGGGGAGCTGTTTTTT.

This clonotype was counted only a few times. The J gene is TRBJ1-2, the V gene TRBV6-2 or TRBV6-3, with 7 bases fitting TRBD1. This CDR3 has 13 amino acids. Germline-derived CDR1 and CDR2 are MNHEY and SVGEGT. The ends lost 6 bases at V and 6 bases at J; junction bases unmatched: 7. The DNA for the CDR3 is TGTGCCAGCAGCCGCACGACAGGGAATGGCTACACCTTC. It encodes CASSRTTGNGYTF.

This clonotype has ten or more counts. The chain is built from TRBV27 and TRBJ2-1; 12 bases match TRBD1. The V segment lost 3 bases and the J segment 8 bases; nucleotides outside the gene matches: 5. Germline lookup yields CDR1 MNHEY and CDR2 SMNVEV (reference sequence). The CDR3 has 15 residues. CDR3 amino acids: CASSFGTGGTDEQFF. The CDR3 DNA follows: TGTGCCAGCAGTTTCGGGACAGGGGGCACCGATGAGCAGTTCTTC.

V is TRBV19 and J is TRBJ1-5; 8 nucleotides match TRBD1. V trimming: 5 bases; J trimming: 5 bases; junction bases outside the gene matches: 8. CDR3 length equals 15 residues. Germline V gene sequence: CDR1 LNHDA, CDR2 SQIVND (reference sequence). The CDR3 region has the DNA TGTGCCAGTAGTGCGCTGGACAGGGACTATCAGCCCCAGCATTTT. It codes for CASSALDRDYQPQHF.

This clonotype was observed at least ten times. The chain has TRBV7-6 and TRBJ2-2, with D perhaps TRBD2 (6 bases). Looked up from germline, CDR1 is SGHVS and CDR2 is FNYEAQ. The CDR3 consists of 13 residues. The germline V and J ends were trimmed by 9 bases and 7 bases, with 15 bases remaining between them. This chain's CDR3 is CASRAGQGGELFF. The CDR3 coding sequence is TGTGCCAGTCGGGCGGGGCAAGGCGGGGAGCTGTTTTTT.

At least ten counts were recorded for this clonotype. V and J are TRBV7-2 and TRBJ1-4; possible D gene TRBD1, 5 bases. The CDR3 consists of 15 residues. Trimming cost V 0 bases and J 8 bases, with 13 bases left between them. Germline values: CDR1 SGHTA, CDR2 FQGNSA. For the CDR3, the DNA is TGTGCCAGCAGCTTAGCAGGGGCTGCTAGAGAAAAACTGTTTTTT. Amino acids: CASSLAGAAREKLFF.

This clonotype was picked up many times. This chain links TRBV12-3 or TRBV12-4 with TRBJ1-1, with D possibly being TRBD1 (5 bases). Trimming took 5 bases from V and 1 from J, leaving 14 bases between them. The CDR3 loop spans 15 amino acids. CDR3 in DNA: TGTGCCAGCAGTGTAAACAGGCTTTCGAACACTGAAGCTTTCTTT. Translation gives CASSVNRLSNTEAFF.

This chain's CDR3 is CASSPGRGNSPLHF. CDR3 in DNA: TGTGCCAGCAGTCCCGGGAGAGGTAATTCACCCCTCCACTTT. This chain uses TRBV6-5 with TRBJ1-6; D not certain. The germline V gene has CDR1 MNHEY and CDR2 SVGAGI. Trimming pared 5 bases from V and 6 bases from J, leaving 11 bases between. This CDR3 is built from 14 residues.

The CDR3 spells CSVDDRVGVYNEQFF. In DNA, the CDR3 is TGCAGCGTTGACGACAGGGTAGGGGTCTACAATGAGCAGTTCTTC. The rearrangement links TRBV29-1 to TRBJ2-1; 7 bases align to TRBD1. CDR3 length equals 15 residues. The germline V gene has CDR1 SQVTM and CDR2 ANQGSEA. Trimming took 3 bases from V and 3 from J; bases not matched to a gene: 8.

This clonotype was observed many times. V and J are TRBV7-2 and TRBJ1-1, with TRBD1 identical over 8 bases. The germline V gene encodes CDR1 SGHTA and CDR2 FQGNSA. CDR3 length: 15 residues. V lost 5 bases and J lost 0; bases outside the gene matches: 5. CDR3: CASSPWTGLNTEAFF. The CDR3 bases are TGTGCCAGCAGCCCGTGGACAGGGCTGAACACTGAAGCTTTCTTT.

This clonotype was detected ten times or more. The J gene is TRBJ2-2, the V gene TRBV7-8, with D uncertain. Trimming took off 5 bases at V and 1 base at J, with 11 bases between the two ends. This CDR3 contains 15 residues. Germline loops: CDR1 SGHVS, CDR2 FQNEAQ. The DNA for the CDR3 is TGTGCCAGCAGCCCCAGAGCGAGGAACACCGGGGAGCTGTTTTTT. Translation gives CASSPRARNTGELFF.

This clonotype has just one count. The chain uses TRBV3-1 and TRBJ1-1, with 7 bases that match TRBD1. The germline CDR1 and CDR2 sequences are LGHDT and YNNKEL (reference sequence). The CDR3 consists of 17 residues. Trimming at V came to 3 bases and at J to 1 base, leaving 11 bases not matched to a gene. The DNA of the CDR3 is TGTGCCAGCAGCCAGGGAAGGGGGCAACCTACGAACACTGAAGCTTTCTTT. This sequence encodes CASSQGRGQPTNTEAFF.

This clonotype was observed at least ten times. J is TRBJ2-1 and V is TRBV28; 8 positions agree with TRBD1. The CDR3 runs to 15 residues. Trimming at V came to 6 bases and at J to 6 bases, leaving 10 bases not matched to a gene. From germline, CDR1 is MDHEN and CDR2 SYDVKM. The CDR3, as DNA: TGTGCCAGCAGATACTTCGAGGACAGGGCCAATGAGCAGTTCTTC. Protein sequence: CASRYFEDRANEQFF.

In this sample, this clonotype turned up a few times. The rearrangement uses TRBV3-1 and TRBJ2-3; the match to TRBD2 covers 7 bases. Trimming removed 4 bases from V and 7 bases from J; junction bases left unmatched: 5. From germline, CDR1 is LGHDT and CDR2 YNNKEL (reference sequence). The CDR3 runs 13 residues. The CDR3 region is CASSPRLANTQYF. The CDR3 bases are TGTGCCAGCAGCCCTCGACTAGCAAATACGCAGTATTTT.

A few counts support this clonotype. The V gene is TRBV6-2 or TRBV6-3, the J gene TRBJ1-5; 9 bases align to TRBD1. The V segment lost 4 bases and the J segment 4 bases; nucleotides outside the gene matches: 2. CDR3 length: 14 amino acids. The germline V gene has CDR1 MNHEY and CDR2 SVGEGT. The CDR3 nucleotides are TGTGCCAGCAGTTGGACAGGGGCAAATCAGCCCCAGCATTTT. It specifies CASSWTGANQPQHF.

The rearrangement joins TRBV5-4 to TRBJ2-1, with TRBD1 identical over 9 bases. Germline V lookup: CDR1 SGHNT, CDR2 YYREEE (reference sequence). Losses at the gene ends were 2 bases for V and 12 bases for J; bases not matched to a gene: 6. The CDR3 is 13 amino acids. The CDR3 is CASSLPGQGVQFF. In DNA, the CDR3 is TGTGCCAGCAGCTTACCGGGACAGGGTGTGCAGTTCTTC.

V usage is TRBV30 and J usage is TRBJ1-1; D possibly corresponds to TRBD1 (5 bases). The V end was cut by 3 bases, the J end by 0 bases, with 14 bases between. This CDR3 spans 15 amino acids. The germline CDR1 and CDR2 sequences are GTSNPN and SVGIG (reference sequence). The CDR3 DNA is TGTGCCTGGAGGGGTCCGGGGCGCATGAACACTGAAGCTTTCTTT. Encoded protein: CAWRGPGRMNTEAFF.

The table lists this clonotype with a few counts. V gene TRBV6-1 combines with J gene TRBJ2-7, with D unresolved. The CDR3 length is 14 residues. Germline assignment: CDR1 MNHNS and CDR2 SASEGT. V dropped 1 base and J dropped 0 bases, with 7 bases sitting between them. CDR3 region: CASSEETYSYEQYF. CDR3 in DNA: TGTGCCAGCAGTGAAGAGACCTACTCCTACGAGCAGTACTTC.

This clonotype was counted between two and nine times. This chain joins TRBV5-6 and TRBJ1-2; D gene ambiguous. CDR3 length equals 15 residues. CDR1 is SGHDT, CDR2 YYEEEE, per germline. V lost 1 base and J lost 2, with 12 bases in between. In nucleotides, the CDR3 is TGTGCCAGCAGCTTGCAAGGGTCTCCAAACTATGGCTACACCTTC. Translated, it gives CASSLQGSPNYGYTF.